This T cell receptor beta chain comes out of a study of metastatic and nonmetastatic thyroid tumors. Overall study context: Repertoire comparison spanned blood and tumor or nodule tissue of malignant and benign thyroid patients.

Many counts were recorded for this clone. TCRdb re-called the PCR reads via MiXCR. The sample carries 90,000 or so clones, around 9.1% recorded once. Before thyroid surgery, none of the patients had received any treatment. The germline V gene has CDR1 MRHNA and CDR2 SNTAGT. V dropped 4 bases and J dropped 1 base, with 7 bases sitting between them. The CDR3 contains 13 residues. The TCR comes from a female donor with papillary thyroid cancer or a benign thyroid nodule (not recorded which). Some clones in this sample may be carry-over from other donors' samples. The sequencing sample was made of blood. The chain joins TRBV6-4 to TRBJ1-1, with unresolved D. The CDR3 reads CASSAASNTEAFF. CDR3 nucleotides: TGTGCCAGCAGTGCGGCCTCGAACACTGAAGCTTTCTTT.